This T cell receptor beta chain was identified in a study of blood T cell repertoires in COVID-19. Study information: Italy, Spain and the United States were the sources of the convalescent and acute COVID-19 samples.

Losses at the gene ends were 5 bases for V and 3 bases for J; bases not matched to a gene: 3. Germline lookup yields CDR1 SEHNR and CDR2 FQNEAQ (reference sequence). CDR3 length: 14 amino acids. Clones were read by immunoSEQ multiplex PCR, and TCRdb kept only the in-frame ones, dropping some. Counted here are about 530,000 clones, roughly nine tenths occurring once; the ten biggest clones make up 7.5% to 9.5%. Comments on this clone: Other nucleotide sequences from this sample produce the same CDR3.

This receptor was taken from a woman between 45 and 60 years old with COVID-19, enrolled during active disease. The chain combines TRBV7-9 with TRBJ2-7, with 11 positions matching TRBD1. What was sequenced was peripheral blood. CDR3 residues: CASSPGTGGYEQYF. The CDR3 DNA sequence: TGTGCCAGCAGCCCCGGGACAGGGGGCTACGAGCAGTACTTC. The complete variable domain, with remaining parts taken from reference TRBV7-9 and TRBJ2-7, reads DTGVSQNPRHKITKRGQNVTFRCDPISEHNRLYWYRQTLGQGPEFLTYFQNEAQLEKSRLLSDRFSAERPKGSFSTLEIQRTEQGDSAMYLCASSPGTGGYEQYFGPGTRLTVT.